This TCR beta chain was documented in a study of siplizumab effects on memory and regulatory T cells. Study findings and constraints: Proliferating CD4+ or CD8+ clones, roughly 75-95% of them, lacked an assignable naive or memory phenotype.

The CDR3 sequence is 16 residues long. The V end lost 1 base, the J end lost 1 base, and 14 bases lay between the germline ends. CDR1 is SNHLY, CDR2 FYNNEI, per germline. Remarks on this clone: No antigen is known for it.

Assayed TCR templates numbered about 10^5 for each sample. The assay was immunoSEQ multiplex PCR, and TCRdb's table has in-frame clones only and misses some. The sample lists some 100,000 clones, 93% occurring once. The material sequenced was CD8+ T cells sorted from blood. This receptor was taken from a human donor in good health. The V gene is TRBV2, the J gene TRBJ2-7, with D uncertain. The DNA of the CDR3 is TGTGCCAGCAGTGAAGTGGTGGCCAGGTCATCCTACGAGCAGTACTTC. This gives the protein CASSEVVARSSYEQYF.